The 12 T cell receptor beta chains below all came from one sample that was sequenced in a study of control samples from healthy donors and cancer patients. The repertoire was sequenced with immunoSEQ multiplex PCR; TCRdb's copy has only in-frame clones and lacks some. The table lists approximately 100,000 clones, over 75% of them singletons. Source material: blood. The receptors here all came from a woman under 30 in good health.

The chain employs TRBV6-5 and TRBJ1-1; 8 bases align to TRBD1. CDR3 length: 15 amino acids. Germline CDR1 and CDR2: MNHEY and SVGAGI. J lost 3 bases, V lost 7 bases, and 10 bases had no gene match. This CDR3 is CASKFQQGGDTEAFF. For the CDR3, the DNA is TGTGCCAGCAAGTTTCAACAGGGGGGGGACACTGAAGCTTTCTTT.

The chain links TRBV27 to TRBJ2-1; tentative D call: TRBD1 (6 bases). CDR1 is MNHEY and CDR2 is SMNVEV in the germline V gene (reference sequence). Between the trimmed V and J ends, which lost 6 bases and 2 bases, there was a span of 8 bases. The CDR3 is 13 amino acids. DNA for the CDR3: TGTGCCAGCAGGAGGGGGACCTACAATGAGCAGTTCTTC. The encoded protein is CASRRGTYNEQFF.

This chain connects TRBV27 to TRBJ2-7, with 8 bases identical to TRBD1. V lost 6 bases, J lost 3 bases, and 7 bases stayed unmatched. The CDR3 is made up of 14 amino acids. CDR1 and CDR2 from the germline V gene are MNHEY and SMNVEV (reference sequence). The CDR3 is CASSRQGTVYEQYF. The CDR3 coding sequence is TGTGCCAGCAGCCGACAGGGGACAGTCTACGAGCAGTACTTC.

The rearrangement joins TRBV7-2 to TRBJ2-1; 9 bases line up with TRBD2. The germline V gene has CDR1 SGHTA and CDR2 FQGNSA. J gave up 7 bases and V 6 bases, and 7 bases lay outside the gene matches. The CDR3 contains 14 residues. This chain's CDR3 is CASSSSGGRNEQFF. CDR3 sequence (DNA): TGTGCCAGCAGTTCGAGCGGGGGGAGGAATGAGCAGTTCTTC.

The CDR3 DNA reads as TGTGCCAGCAGTCCCTGGACAGGCGGGGTAGATGGCTACACCTTC. It specifies CASSPWTGGVDGYTF. This sequence joins TRBV6-5 and TRBJ1-2; TRBD1 matches at 7 bases. This CDR3 has 15 residues. Trimming removed 5 bases from V and 6 bases from J; junction bases left unmatched: 12. Germline values: CDR1 MNHEY, CDR2 SVGAGI.

The V and J genes are TRBV20-1 and TRBJ1-2; no clear D. This CDR3 comprises 9 residues. Germline lookup yields CDR1 DFQATT and CDR2 SNEGSKA (reference sequence). Trimming shortened V by 5 bases and J by 3 bases, and 1 base separated the two germline ends. The CDR3 DNA is TGCAGTGCTGACTATGGCTACACCTTC. It yields the protein CSADYGYTF.

The V gene is TRBV25-1, the J gene TRBJ2-7, with D tentatively TRBD1 (5 bases). CDR3 length: 13 residues. The germline V gene has CDR1 MGHDK and CDR2 SYGVNS. Trimming took off 7 bases at V and 6 bases at J, with 16 bases between the two ends. CDR3 sequence (DNA): TGTGCCAGCACTGGGGCGGTGGAACTCGAGCAGTACTTC. This encodes CASTGAVELEQYF.

The rearrangement links TRBV11-2 to TRBJ2-7, with 11 positions matching TRBD1. From germline, CDR1 is SGHAT and CDR2 FQNNGV. The CDR3 sequence is 14 residues long. Losses at the gene ends were 4 bases for V and 6 bases for J; bases not matched to a gene: 5. The CDR3, as DNA: TGTGCCAGCAGCTCCTTCGGGACAGGGGGCGAGCAGTACTTC. Encoded protein: CASSSFGTGGEQYF. Complete variable domain (other parts from reference TRBV11-2 and TRBJ2-7): EAGVAQSPRYKIIEKRQSVAFWCNPISGHATLYWYQQILGQGPKLLIQFQNNGVVDDSQLPKDRFSAERLKGVDSTLKIQPAKLEDSAVYLCASSSFGTGGEQYFGPGTRLTVT.

The V gene is TRBV7-6, the J gene TRBJ2-7, with 10 positions matching TRBD2. Germline trimming cut 1 base from V and 2 bases from J; bases unmatched to any gene: 2. CDR1 and CDR2 from the germline V gene are SGHVS and FNYEAQ. This CDR3 is 15 amino acids long. CDR3 region: CASSLERGGTYEQYF. In DNA form, the CDR3 reads TGTGCCAGCAGCTTAGAGCGGGGGGGAACCTACGAGCAGTACTTC.

The chain couples TRBV5-1 to TRBJ1-2, with D tentatively TRBD1 (5 bases). V shed 2 bases and J shed 6 bases, with 14 bases lying between them. The CDR3 is made up of 14 amino acids. Germline V gene sequence: CDR1 SGHRS, CDR2 YFSETQ. This CDR3 reads CASSFAGIENGYTF. CDR3 in DNA: TGCGCCAGCAGCTTTGCAGGGATAGAGAATGGCTACACCTTC.

The rearrangement joins TRBV5-8 to TRBJ1-1; perhaps TRBD1 as D (5 bases). With 4 bases removed from V and 6 bases from J, the gap between germline ends came to 10 bases. Germline CDR1 SGHTS, CDR2 YDEGEE. CDR3 size: 12 residues. This CDR3 reads CASSHGGSEAFF. DNA for the CDR3: TGTGCCAGCAGCCATGGGGGGTCTGAAGCTTTCTTT.

The CDR3 reads CASSYRRGRMNTEAFF. The CDR3 DNA reads as TGTGCCAGCAGTTACAGGAGGGGGCGCATGAACACTGAAGCTTTCTTT. The gene calls are TRBV6-2 or TRBV6-3 and TRBJ1-1; 7 bases match TRBD1. The V gene end was trimmed by 2 bases and the J gene end by 0 bases; junction bases not matched to a gene: 6. The CDR3 loop spans 16 amino acids. Germline CDR1 and CDR2: MNHEY and SVGEGT.